This TCR beta chain appears in the sequencing data of a study of beta chain features in type 1 diabetes. General study points: Overrepresentation of cells with high TCR expression could result from cDNA sequencing.

The investigators reverse transcribed all of the isolated RNA, so they sequenced expressed TCRB transcripts. Using immunoSEQ multiplex PCR, the repertoire was profiled, and TCRdb retains in-frame clones only, with some absent. The sample shows some 180,000 clones, more than 10% of them seen only once. Purity exceeded 95% in all sorted populations. Comment on this clone: What it binds is unknown.

V lost 0 bases and J 3 bases, leaving 9 bases between the germline ends. The CDR3 is made up of 15 amino acids. CDR1 is LNHNV and CDR2 is YYDKDF in the germline V gene (reference sequence). Sequenced: central memory CD4+ T cells from blood. V usage is TRBV15 and J usage is TRBJ2-4; D remains unclear. The sequence derives from a young woman in good health. The CDR3 region has the DNA TGTGCCACCAGCAGAGAATTGCTAGACAAAAACATTCAGTACTTC. This translates into CATSRELLDKNIQYF.